The source of this T cell receptor (beta chain) is a study of cytomegalovirus exposure and HLA in healthy donors. There are a few counts of this clone. Trimming cost V 2 bases and J 1 base, with 15 bases left between them. The CDR3 consists of 17 residues. From germline, CDR1 is SGDLS and CDR2 YYNGEE. Only in-frame clones appear in the TCRdb table, and some are missing; sequencing was by immunoSEQ multiplex PCR. The data hold about 160,000 clones, with nearly 90% observed a single time. The material sequenced was PBMCs. J is TRBJ2-2 and V is TRBV9; D is possibly TRBD1 (7 bases). The sequence came from a woman under 30 in good health and CMV-seropositive. The CDR3 loop is CASSVGGWTGNTGELFF. DNA for the CDR3: TGTGCCAGCAGCGTGGGGGGTTGGACAGGGAACACCGGGGAGCTGTTTTTT.